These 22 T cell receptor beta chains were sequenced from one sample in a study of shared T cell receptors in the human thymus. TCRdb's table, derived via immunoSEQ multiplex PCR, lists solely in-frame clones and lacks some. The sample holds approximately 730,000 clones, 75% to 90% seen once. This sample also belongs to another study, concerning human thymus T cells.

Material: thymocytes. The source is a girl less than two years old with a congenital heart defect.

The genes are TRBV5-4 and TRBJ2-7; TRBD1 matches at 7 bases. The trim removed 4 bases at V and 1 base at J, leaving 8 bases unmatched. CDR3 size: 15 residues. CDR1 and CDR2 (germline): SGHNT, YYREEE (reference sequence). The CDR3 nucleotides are TGTGCCAGCAGCCAAAACCGGGACAGATCCTACGAGCAGTACTTC. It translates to CASSQNRDRSYEQYF.

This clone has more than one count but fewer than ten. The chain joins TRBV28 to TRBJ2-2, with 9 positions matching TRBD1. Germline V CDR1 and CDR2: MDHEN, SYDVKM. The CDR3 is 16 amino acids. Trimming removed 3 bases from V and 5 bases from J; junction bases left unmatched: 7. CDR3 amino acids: CASSLSDRGGTGELFF. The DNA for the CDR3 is TGTGCCAGCAGTTTGTCGGACAGGGGAGGAACCGGGGAGCTGTTTTTT.

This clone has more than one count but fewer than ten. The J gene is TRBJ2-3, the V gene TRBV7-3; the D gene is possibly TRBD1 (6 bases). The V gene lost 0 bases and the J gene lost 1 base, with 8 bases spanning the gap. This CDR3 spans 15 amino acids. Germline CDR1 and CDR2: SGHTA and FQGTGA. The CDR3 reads CASSLTDRCTDTQYF. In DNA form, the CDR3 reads TGTGCCAGCAGCTTAACCGACAGGTGCACAGATACGCAGTATTTT. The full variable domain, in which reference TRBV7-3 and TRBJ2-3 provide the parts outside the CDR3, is GAGVSQTPSNKVTEKGKYVELRCDPISGHTALYWYRQSLGQGPEFLIYFQGTGAADDSGLPNDRFFAVRPEGSVSTLKIQRTERGDSAVYLCASSLTDRCTDTQYFGPGTRLTVL.

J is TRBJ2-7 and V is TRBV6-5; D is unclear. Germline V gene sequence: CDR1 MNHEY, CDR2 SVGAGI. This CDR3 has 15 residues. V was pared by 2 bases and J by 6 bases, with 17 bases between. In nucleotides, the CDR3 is TGTGCCAGCAGTTACGACCGTAGGAAGAGGAGCGAGCAGTACTTC. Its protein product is CASSYDRRKRSEQYF.

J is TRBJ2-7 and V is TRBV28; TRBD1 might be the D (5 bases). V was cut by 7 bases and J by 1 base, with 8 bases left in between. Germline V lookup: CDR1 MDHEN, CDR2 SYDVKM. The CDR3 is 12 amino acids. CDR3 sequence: CASIAGSYEQYF. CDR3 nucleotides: TGTGCCAGCATTGCAGGGTCCTACGAGCAGTACTTC.

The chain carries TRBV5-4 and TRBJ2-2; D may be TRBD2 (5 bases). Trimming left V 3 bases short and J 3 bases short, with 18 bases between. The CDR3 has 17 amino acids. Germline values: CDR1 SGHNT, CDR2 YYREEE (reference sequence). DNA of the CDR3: TGTGCCAGCAGCTCCGGTCCTTGGGAGTTGGACACCGGGGAGCTGTTTTTT. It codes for CASSSGPWELDTGELFF. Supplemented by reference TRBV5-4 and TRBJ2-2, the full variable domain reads ETGVTQSPTHLIKTRGQQVTLRCSSQSGHNTVSWYQQALGQGPQFIFQYYREEENGRGNFPPRFSGLQFPNYSSELNVNALELDDSALYLCASSSGPWELDTGELFFGEGSRLTVL.

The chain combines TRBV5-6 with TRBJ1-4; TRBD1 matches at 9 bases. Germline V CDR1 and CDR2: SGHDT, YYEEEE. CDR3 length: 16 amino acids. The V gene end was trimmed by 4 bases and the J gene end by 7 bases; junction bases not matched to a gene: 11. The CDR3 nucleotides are TGTGCCAGCAGCCTTACGACGGGACAGGGTGGTGAAAAACTGTTTTTT. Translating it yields CASSLTTGQGGEKLFF.

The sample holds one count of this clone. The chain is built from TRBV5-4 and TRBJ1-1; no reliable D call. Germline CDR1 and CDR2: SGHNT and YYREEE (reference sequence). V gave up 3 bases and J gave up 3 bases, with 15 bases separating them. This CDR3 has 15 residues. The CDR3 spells CASSSQRVGDTEAFF. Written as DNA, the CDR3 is TGTGCCAGCAGCTCTCAACGGGTCGGCGACACTGAAGCTTTCTTT.

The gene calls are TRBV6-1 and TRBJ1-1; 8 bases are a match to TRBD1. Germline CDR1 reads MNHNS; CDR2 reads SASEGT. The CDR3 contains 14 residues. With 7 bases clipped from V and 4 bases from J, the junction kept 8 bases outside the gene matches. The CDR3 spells CASILRTGFTEAFF. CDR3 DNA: TGTGCCAGCATCCTGAGGACAGGGTTCACTGAAGCTTTCTTT.

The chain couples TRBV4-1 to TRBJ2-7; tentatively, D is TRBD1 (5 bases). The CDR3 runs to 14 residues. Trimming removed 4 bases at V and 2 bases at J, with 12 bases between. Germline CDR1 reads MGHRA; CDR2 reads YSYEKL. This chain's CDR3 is CASSPGQGTYEQYF. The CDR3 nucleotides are TGCGCCAGCAGCCCCGGCCAGGGCACCTACGAGCAGTACTTC.

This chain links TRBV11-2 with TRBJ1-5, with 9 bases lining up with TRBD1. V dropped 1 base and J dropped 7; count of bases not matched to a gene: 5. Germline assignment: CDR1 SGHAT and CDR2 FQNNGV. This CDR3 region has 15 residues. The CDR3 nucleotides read TGTGCCAGCAGCTTAGGCGGGACAGGGAAACAGCCCCAGCATTTT. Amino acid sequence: CASSLGGTGKQPQHF.

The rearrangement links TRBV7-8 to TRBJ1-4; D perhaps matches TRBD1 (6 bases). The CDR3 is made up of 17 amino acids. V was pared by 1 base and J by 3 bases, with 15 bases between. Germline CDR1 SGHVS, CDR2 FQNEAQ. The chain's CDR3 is CASSLGVGRGPNEKLFF. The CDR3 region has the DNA TGTGCCAGCAGCTTAGGAGTGGGCAGGGGCCCTAATGAAAAACTGTTTTTT. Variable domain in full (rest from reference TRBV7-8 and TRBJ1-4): GAGVSQSPRYKVAKRGQDVALRCDPISGHVSLFWYQQALGQGPEFLTYFQNEAQLDKSGLPSDRFFAERPEGSVSTLKIQRTQQEDSAVYLCASSLGVGRGPNEKLFFGSGTQLSVL.

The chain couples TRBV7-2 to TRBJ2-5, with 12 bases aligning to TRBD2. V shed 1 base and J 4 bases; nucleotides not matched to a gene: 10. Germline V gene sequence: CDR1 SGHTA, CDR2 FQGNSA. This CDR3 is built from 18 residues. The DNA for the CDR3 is TGTGCCAGCAGCTTAGAGGGTTCTAGCGGGGGGGCCCGAGAGACCCAGTACTTC. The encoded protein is CASSLEGSSGGARETQYF.

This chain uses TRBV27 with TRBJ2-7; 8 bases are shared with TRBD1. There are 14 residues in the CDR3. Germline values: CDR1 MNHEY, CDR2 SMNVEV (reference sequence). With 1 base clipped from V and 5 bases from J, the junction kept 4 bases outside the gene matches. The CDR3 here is CASSLWTGRNEQYF. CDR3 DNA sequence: TGTGCCAGCAGTTTATGGACAGGGAGAAACGAGCAGTACTTC.

The CDR3 DNA sequence: TGTGCCAGCAACGGTGTGGGCCAGGGGATTGAGACCCAGTACTTC. It codes for CASNGVGQGIETQYF. The chain recombines TRBV27 with TRBJ2-5; a weak D match, TRBD1 (6 bases). The CDR3 contains 15 residues. CDR1 and CDR2 (germline): MNHEY, SMNVEV (reference sequence). V shed 7 bases and J shed 5 bases, with 20 bases lying between them.

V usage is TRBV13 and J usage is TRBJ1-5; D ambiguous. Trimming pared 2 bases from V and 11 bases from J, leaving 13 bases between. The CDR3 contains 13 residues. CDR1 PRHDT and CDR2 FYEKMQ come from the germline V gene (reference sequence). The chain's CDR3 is CASSLSISEAQHF. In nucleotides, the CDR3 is TGTGCCAGCAGCTTAAGCATTTCGGAGGCCCAGCATTTT.

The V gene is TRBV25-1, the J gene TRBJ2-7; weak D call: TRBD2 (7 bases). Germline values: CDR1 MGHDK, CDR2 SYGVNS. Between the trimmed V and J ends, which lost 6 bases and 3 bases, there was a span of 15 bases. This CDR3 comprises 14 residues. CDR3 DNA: TGTGCCAGCAGCAGCGGGGTAGGGGGCTACGAGCAGTACTTC. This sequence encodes CASSSGVGGYEQYF.

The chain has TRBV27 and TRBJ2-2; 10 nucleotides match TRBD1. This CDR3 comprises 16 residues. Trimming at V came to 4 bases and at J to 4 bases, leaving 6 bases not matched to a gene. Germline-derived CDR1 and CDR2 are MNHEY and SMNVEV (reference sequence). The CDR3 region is CASSSPGQGLTGELFF. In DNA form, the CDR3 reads TGTGCCAGCAGTTCTCCGGGACAGGGGCTCACCGGGGAGCTGTTTTTT.

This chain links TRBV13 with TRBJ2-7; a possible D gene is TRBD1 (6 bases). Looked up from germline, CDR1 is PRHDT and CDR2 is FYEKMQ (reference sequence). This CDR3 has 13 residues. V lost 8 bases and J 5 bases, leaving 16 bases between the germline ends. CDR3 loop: CASRGKGENEQYF. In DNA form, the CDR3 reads TGTGCCAGCCGGGGAAAGGGGGAGAACGAGCAGTACTTC.

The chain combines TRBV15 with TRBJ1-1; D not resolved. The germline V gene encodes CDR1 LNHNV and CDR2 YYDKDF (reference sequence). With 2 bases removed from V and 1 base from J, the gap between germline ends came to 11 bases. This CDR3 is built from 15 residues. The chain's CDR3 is CATSRYSAPNTEAFF. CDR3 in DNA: TGTGCCACCAGCAGATACAGTGCCCCGAACACTGAAGCTTTCTTT.

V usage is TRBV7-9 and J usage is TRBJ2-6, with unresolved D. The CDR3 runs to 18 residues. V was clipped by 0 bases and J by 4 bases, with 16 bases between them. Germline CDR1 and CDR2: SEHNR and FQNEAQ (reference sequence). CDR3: CASSLAATPSLGANVLTF. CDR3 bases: TGTGCCAGCAGCTTAGCGGCCACACCGTCTCTGGGGGCCAACGTCCTGACTTTC.

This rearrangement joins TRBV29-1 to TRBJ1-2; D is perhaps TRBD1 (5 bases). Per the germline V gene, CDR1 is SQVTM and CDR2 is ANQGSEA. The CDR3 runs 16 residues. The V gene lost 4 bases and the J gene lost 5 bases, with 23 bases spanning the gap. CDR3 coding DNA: TGCAGCGTTGGTCGCCGGCAGGGTAGGTGCGCTTATGGCTACACCTTC. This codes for CSVGRRQGRCAYGYTF.